A single T cell receptor (beta chain) is shown here with its context. Antigen: not known. The assay was immunoSEQ multiplex PCR, and TCRdb's table has in-frame clones only and misses some. The sample includes about 960,000 clones, approximately 76% of them seen just once. This sample was taken from a study of shared clonotypes between healthy human individuals. The CDR3 length is 15 residues. From germline, CDR1 is SGHRS and CDR2 YFSETQ. V was cut by 5 bases and J by 0 bases, with 13 bases left in between. Study-level results: Memory subsets generally showed smaller estimated richness than naive subsets did. Lower generation probabilities were found for non-shared clonotypes than for those shared by all four donors. The sharing of 5% to 6.5% of naive CD4 clonotypes was seen across a few donors.

This TCR derives from a man between 18 and 35 years old in good health. Sequences were obtained from memory CD4+ T cells sorted from blood. The subset: CD45RA-negative fraction. V usage is TRBV5-1 and J usage is TRBJ2-3; possible D gene TRBD2, 6 bases. This CDR3 reads CASRGFAGSTDTQYF. CDR3 sequence (DNA): TGCGCCAGCAGGGGTTTCGCGGGGAGCACAGATACGCAGTATTTT.